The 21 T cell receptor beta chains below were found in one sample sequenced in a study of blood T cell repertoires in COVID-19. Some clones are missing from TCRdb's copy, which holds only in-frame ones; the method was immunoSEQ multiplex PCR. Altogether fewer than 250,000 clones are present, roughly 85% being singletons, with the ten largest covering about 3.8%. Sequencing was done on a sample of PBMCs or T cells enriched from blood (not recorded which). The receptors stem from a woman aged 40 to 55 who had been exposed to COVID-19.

This CDR3 is CASSPETGGVYEQFF. The CDR3, as DNA: TGTGCCAGCAGCCCGGAGACAGGGGGCGTTTATGAGCAGTTCTTC. The V call is TRBV6-5, the J call TRBJ2-1; 10 nucleotides agree with TRBD1. Germline trimming cut 6 bases from V and 8 bases from J; bases unmatched to any gene: 10. The CDR3 sequence is 15 residues long. The germline V gene encodes CDR1 MNHEY and CDR2 SVGAGI.

The DNA for the CDR3 is TGTGCCAGCAGTCCTACAGGGTCGAGGTATAGCAATCAGCCCCAGCATTTT. Encoded protein: CASSPTGSRYSNQPQHF. This sequence joins TRBV2 and TRBJ1-5, with D maybe TRBD1 (6 bases). V was trimmed by 5 bases and J by 0 bases, leaving 17 bases between them. Germline CDR1 reads SNHLY; CDR2 reads FYNNEI. This CDR3 is 17 amino acids long.

CDR3 sequence (DNA): TGTGCCAGCAGCGCACTCGTACTTGGGGCAGGCAATCAGCCCCAGCATTTT. It encodes CASSALVLGAGNQPQHF. The chain joins TRBV9 to TRBJ1-5, with D possibly being TRBD1 (5 bases). The V end was cut by 3 bases, the J end by 2 bases, with 18 bases between. Germline V lookup: CDR1 SGDLS, CDR2 YYNGEE. The CDR3 consists of 17 residues. The full variable domain, completed using reference TRBV9 and TRBJ1-5, is DSGVTQTPKHLITATGQRVTLRCSPRSGDLSVYWYQQSLDQGLQFLIQYYNGEERAKGNILERFSAQQFPDLHSELNLSSLELGDSALYFCASSALVLGAGNQPQHFGDGTRLSIL.

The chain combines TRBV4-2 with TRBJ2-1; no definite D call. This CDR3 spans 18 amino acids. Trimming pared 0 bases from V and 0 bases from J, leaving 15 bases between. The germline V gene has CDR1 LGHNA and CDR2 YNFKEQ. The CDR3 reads CASSQDPLVLGSYNEQFF. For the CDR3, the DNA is TGTGCCAGCAGCCAAGATCCCCTAGTCCTTGGCTCCTACAATGAGCAGTTCTTC.

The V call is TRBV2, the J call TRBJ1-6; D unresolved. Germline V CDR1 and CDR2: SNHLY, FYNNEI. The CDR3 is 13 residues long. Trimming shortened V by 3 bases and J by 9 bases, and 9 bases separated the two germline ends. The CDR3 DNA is TGTGCCAGCAGTGACGGTATTGGTTCACCCCTCCACTTT. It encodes CASSDGIGSPLHF. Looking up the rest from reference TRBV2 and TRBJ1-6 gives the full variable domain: EPEVTQTPSHQVTQMGQEVILRCVPISNHLYFYWYRQILGQKVEFLVSFYNNEISEKSEIFDDQFSVERPDGSNFTLKIRSTKLEDSAMYFCASSDGIGSPLHFGNGTRLTVT.

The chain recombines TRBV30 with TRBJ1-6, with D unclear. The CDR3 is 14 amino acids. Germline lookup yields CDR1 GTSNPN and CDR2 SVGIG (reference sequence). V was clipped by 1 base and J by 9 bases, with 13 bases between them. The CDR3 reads CAWSAGNRGSPLHF. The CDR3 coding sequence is TGTGCCTGGAGTGCCGGGAATCGGGGTTCACCCCTCCACTTT.

CDR3 residues: CASNPRGADYGYTF. In nucleotides, the CDR3 is TGTGCCAGCAACCCTCGGGGGGCGGACTATGGCTACACCTTC. The chain joins TRBV7-9 to TRBJ1-2, with D perhaps TRBD1 (6 bases). The CDR3 extends over 14 amino acids. V was pared by 7 bases and J by 3 bases, with 15 bases between. Germline values: CDR1 SEHNR, CDR2 FQNEAQ (reference sequence).

CDR3 bases: TGTGCCAGTTTGGGACAGGGACTAACTGAAGCTTTCTTT. This translates into CASLGQGLTEAFF. V is TRBV6-5 and J is TRBJ1-1; 9 bases fit TRBD1. The CDR3 has 13 residues. CDR1 MNHEY and CDR2 SVGAGI come from the germline V gene. V gave up 9 bases and J gave up 5 bases; unmatched junction bases: 7.

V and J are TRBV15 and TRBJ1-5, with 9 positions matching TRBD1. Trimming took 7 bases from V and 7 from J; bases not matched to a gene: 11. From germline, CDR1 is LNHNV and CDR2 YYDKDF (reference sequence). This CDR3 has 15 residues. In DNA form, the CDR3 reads TGTGCCACCAAGATGGACAGGGGATCCCGGCAGCCCCAGCATTTT. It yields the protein CATKMDRGSRQPQHF. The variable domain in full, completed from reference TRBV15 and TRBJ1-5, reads DAMVIQNPRYQVTQFGKPVTLSCSQTLNHNVMYWYQQKSSQAPKLLFHYYDKDFNNEADTPDNFQSRRPNTSFCFLDIRSPGLGDTAMYLCATKMDRGSRQPQHFGDGTRLSIL.

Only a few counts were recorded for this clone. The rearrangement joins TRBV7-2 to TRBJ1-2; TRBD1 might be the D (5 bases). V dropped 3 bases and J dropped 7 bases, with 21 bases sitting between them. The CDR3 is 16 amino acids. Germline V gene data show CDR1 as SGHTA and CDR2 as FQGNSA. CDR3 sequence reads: CASSFLTGMGLRGYTF. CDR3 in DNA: TGTGCCAGCAGCTTTTTGACTGGGATGGGGCTCCGTGGCTACACCTTC.

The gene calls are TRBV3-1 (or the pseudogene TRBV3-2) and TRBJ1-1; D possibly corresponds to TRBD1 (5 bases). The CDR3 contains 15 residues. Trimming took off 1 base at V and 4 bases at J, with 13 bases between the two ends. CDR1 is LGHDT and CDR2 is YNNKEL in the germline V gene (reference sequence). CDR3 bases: TGTGCCAGCAGCCAAGCCGCCCAGGGCGGCACTGAAGCTTTCTTT. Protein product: CASSQAAQGGTEAFF.

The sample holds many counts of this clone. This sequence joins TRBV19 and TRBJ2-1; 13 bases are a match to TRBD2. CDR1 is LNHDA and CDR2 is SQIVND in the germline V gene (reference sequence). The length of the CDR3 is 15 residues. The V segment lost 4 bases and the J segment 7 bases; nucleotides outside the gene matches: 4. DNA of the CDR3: TGTGCCAGTAGTAGGACTAGCGGGGGTGGTAATGAGCAGTTCTTC. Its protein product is CASSRTSGGGNEQFF.

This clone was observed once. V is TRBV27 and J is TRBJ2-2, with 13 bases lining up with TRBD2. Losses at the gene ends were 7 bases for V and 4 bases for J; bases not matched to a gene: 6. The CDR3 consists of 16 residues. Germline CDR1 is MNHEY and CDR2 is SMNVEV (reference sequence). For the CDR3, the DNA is TGTGCCAGCAATTCCGGGACTAGCGGGGTCACCGGGGAGCTGTTTTTT. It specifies CASNSGTSGVTGELFF.

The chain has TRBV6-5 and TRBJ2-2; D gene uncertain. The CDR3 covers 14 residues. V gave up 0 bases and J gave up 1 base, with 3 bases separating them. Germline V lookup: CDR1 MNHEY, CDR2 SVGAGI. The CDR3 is CASSYSGNTGELFF. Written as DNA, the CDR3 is TGTGCCAGCAGTTACTCCGGGAACACCGGGGAGCTGTTTTTT.

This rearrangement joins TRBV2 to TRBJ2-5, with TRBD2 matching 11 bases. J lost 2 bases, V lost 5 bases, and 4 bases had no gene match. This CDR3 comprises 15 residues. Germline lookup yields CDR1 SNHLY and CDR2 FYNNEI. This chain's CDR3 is CASSSGLAEQETQYF. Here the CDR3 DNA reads TGTGCCAGCAGTTCGGGACTAGCGGAACAAGAGACCCAGTACTTC.

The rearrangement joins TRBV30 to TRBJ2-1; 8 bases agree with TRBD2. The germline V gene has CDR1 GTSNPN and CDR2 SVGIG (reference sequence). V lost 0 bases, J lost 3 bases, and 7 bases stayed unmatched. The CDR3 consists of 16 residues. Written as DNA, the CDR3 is TGTGCCTGGAGTGTTTTTAGACTAGCGTACTACAATGAGCAGTTCTTC. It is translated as CAWSVFRLAYYNEQFF.

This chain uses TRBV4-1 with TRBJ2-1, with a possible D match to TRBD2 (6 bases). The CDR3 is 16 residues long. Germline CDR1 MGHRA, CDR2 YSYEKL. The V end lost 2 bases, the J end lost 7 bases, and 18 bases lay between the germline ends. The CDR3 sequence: CASSQSGGAEKNEQFF. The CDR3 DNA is TGCGCCAGCAGCCAATCAGGAGGGGCTGAGAAGAATGAGCAGTTCTTC.

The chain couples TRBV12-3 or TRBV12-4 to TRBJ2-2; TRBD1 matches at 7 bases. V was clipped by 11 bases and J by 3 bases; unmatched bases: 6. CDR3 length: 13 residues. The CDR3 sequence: CAGTARHTGELFF. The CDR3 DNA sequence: TGTGCCGGGACAGCTAGGCACACCGGGGAGCTGTTTTTT.

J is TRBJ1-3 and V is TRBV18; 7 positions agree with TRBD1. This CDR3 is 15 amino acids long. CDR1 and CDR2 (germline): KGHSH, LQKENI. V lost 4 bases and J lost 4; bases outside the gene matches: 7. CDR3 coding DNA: TGTGCCAGCTCACGCAATACAGGGGACGGAAACACCATATATTTT. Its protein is CASSRNTGDGNTIYF.

As DNA, the CDR3 is TGTGCCAGCAGCTTAGCGCCTGGGCCCGGTTTAGGGCCCCAGCATTTT. Translating it yields CASSLAPGPGLGPQHF. The J gene is TRBJ1-5, the V gene TRBV7-2; unclear D gene. Trimming pared 0 bases from V and 9 bases from J, leaving 18 bases between. This CDR3 has 16 amino acids. In germline, CDR1 is SGHTA, CDR2 FQGNSA.

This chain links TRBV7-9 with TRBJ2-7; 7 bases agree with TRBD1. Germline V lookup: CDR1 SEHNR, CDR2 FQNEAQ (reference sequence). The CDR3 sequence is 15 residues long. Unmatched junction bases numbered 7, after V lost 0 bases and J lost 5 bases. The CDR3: CASSLARDSLNEQYF. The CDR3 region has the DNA TGTGCCAGCAGCTTAGCCCGGGACAGTTTGAACGAGCAGTACTTC.